Below, 2 T cell receptor beta chains from the same sample are listed, as sequenced in a study of post-analysis software for immune sequencing data. Their antigens remain unidentified. Built from TCR beta cDNA, the libraries had unique molecular identifiers in them. TCRdb fed the PCR reads into MiXCR, producing one record per CDR3 protein. The table shows hundreds of thousands of distinct CDR3 sequences, with roughly three fifths occurring only once. Study observations and caveats: Five TRBV segments appeared more often in patients than in controls, and TRBV5-6, TRBV5-1 and TRBV20-1 were among these.

Sequencing input: blood. Every receptor here comes from a girl aged 2 to 9 with multiple sclerosis.

J is TRBJ2-1 and V is TRBV2, with D perhaps TRBD1 or TRBD2 (5 bases each). With the DNA end fitting TRBJ2-7 better, the J assignment may be wrong. CDR3 length equals 14 residues. Germline V gene data show CDR1 as SNHLY and CDR2 as FYNNEI. This CDR3 is CASRVGRHDYEQYF. The CDR3 region has the DNA TGTGCCAGCAGGGTGGGACGGCACGACTACGAGCAGTACTTC.

The V gene is TRBV7-2, the J gene TRBJ1-1, with D unresolved. CDR3 length: 14 residues. Germline CDR1 SGHTA, CDR2 FQGNSA. The ends were cut back, 1 base at V and 5 bases at J, with 11 bases in the middle. CDR3 in amino acids: CASSLGAAETEAFF. CDR3 sequence (DNA): TGTGCCAGCAGCTTAGGGGCAGCGGAGACTGAAGCTTTCTTT.